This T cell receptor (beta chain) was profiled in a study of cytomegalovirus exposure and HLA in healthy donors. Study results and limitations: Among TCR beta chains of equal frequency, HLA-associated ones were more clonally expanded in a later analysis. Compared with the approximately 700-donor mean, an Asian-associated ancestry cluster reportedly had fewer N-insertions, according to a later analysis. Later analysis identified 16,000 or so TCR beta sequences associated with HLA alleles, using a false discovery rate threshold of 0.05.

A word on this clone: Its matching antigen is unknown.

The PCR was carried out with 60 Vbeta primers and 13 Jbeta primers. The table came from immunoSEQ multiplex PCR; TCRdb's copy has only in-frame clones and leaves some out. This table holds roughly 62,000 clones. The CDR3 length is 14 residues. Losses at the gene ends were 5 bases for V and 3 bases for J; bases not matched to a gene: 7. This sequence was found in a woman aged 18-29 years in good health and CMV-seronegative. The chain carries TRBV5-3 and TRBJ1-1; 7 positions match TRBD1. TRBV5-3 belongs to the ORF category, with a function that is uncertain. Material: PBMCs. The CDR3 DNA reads TGTGCCAGAAGATCTCGACAGGGCGACACTGAAGCTTTCTTT. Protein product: CARRSRQGDTEAFF.